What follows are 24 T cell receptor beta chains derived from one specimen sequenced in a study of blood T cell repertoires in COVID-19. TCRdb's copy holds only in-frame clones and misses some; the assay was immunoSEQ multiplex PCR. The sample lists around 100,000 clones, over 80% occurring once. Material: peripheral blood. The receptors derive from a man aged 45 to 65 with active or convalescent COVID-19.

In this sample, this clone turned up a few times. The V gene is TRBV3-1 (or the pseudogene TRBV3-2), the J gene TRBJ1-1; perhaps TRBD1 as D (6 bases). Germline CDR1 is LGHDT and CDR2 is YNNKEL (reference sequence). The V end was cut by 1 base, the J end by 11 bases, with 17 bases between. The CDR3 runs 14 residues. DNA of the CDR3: TGTGCCAGCAGCCAAGCTAGCGGGGAGGGGGGCGCTTTCTTT. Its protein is CASSQASGEGGAFF.

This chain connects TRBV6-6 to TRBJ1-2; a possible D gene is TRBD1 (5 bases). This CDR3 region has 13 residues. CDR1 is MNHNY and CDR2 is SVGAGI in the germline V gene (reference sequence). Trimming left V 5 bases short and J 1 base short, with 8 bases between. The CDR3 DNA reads TGTGCCAGCAGTCCGACAGATAACTATGGCTACACCTTC. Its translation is CASSPTDNYGYTF.

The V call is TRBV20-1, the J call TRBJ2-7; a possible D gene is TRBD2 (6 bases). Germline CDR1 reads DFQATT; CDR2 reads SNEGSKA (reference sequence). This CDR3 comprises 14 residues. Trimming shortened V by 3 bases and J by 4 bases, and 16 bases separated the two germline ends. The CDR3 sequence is CSASIRLEGYEQYF. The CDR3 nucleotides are TGCAGTGCTAGTATCCGGTTGGAGGGTTACGAGCAGTACTTC.

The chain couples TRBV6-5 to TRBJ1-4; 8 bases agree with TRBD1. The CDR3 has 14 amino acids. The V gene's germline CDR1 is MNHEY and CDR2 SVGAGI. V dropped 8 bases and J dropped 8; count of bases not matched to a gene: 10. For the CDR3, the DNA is TGTGCCAGCGTCACAGGGGGAAGAGAAGAAAAACTGTTTTTT. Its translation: CASVTGGREEKLFF.

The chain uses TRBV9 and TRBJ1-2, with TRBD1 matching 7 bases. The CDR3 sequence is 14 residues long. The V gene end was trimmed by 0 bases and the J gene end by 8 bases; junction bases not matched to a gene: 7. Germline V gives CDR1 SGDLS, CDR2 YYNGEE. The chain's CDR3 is CASSVGGGGNGYTF. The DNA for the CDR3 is TGTGCCAGCAGCGTAGGTGGAGGGGGCAACGGCTACACCTTC.

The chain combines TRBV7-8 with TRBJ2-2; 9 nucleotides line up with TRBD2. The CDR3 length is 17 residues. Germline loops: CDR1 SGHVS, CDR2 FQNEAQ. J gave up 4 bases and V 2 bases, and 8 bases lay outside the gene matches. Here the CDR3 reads CASSLSSGRIRTGELFF. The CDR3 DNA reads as TGTGCCAGCAGCTTATCAAGCGGGAGGATTCGCACCGGGGAGCTGTTTTTT.

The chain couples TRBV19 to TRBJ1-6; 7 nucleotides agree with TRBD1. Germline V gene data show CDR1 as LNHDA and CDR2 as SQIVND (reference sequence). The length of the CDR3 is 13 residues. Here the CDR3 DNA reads TGTGCTACAGGGGTGGTTTATAATTCACCCCTCCACTTT. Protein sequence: CATGVVYNSPLHF.

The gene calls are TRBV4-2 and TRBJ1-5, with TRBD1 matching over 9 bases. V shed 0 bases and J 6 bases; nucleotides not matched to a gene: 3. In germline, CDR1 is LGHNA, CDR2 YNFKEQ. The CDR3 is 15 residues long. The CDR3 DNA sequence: TGTGCCAGCAGCCAAGATGGACAGGGGAGTCAGCCCCAGCATTTT. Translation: CASSQDGQGSQPQHF.

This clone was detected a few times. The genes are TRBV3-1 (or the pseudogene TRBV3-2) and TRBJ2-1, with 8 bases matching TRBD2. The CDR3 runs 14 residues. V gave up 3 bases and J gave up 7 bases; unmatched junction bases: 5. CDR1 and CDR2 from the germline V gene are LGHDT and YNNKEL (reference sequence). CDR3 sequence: CASSQGLDVNEQFF. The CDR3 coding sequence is TGTGCCAGCAGCCAGGGACTAGATGTGAATGAGCAGTTCTTC.

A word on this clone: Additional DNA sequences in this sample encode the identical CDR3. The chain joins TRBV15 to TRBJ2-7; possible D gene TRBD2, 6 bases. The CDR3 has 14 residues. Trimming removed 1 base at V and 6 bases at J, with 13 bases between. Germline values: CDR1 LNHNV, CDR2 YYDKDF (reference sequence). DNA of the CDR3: TGTGCCACCAGCAGAGGGGAGGACCTAACCGAGCAGTACTTC. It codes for CATSRGEDLTEQYF.

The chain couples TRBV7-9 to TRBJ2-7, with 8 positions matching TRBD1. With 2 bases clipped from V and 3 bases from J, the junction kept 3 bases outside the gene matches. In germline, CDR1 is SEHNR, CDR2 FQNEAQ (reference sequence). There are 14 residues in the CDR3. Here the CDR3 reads CASSLLGTGYEQYF. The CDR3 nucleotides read TGTGCCAGCAGCTTATTGGGGACAGGCTACGAGCAGTACTTC.

The CDR3 nucleotides read TGCCTAATGCGGGGTTACAATGAGCAGTTCTTC. This gives the protein CLMRGYNEQFF. V usage is TRBV20-1 and J usage is TRBJ2-1; a possible D gene is TRBD2 (6 bases). Germline CDR1 reads DFQATT; CDR2 reads SNEGSKA (reference sequence). The CDR3 is 11 amino acids.

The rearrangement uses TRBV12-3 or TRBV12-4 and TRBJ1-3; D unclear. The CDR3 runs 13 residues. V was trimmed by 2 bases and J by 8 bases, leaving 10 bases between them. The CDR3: CASSLRGPDTIYF. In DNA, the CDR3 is TGTGCCAGCAGTTTAAGAGGGCCGGACACCATATATTTT.

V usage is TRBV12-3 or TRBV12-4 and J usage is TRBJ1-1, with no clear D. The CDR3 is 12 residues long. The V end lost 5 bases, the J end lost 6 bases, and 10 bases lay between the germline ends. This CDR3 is CASSQDSAEAFF. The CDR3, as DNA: TGTGCCAGCAGTCAGGACTCAGCTGAAGCTTTCTTT.

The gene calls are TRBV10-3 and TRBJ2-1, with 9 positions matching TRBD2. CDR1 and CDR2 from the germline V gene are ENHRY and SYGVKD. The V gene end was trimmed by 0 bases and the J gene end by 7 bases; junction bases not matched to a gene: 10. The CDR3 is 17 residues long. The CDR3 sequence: CAISESWNSGSPNEQFF. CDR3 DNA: TGTGCCATCAGTGAGTCTTGGAATAGCGGGAGTCCAAATGAGCAGTTCTTC.

The CDR3 is CASSLLGDEQYF. The CDR3, as DNA: TGCGCCAGCAGCTTGTTAGGGGACGAGCAGTACTTC. This chain uses TRBV5-1 with TRBJ2-7; D might be TRBD1 (5 bases). There are 12 residues in the CDR3. V was cut by 1 base and J by 5 bases, with 7 bases left in between. Germline V CDR1 and CDR2: SGHRS, YFSETQ.

The CDR3 nucleotides read TGCGCCAGCAGCTTGACAGGGTCTTTCACTGAAGCTTTCTTT. Protein product: CASSLTGSFTEAFF. The gene calls are TRBV5-1 and TRBJ1-1, with D possibly TRBD1 on 6 matching bases. Trimming pared 1 base from V and 4 bases from J, leaving 11 bases between. The CDR3 runs 14 residues. Germline loops: CDR1 SGHRS, CDR2 YFSETQ.

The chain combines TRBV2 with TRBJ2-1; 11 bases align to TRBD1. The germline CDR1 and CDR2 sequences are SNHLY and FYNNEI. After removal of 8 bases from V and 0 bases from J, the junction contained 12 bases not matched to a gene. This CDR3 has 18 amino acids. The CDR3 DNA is TGTGCCAGCCACGGGACAGGGGGGTCTCGGAGCTCCTACAATGAGCAGTTCTTC. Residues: CASHGTGGSRSSYNEQFF.

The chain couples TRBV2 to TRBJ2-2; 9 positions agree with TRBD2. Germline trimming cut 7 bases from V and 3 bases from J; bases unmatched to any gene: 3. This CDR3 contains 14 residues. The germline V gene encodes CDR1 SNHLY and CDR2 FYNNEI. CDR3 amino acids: CASMRLADTGELFF. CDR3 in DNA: TGTGCCAGCATGAGACTAGCGGACACCGGGGAGCTGTTTTTT.

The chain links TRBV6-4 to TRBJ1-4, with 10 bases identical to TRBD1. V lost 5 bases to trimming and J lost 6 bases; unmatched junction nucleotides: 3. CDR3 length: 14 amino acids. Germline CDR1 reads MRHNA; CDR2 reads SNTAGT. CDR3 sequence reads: CASSTGTGDEKLFF. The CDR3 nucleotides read TGTGCCAGCAGTACCGGGACAGGGGATGAAAAACTGTTTTTT.

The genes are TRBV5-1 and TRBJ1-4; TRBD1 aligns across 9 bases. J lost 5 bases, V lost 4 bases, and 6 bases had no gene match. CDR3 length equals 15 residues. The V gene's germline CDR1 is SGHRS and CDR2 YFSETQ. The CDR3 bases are TGCGCCAGCAGCGAGACGGGACAGGGCAATGAAAAACTGTTTTTT. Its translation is CASSETGQGNEKLFF.

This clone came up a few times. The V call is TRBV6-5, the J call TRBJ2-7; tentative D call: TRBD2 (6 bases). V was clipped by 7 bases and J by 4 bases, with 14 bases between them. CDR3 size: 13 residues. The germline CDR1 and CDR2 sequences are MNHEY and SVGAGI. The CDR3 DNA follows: TGTGCCAGCAATCGGGGGATTTTGTACGAGCAGTACTTC. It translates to CASNRGILYEQYF.

The CDR3 reads CASSQDGTSDTQYF. CDR3 nucleotide sequence: TGTGCCAGCAGCCAAGATGGGACTAGCGACACCCAGTACTTC. The V gene is TRBV4-2, the J gene TRBJ2-5; the match to TRBD2 covers 10 bases. The CDR3 is made up of 14 amino acids. Trimming took 0 bases from V and 8 from J; bases not matched to a gene: 3. Germline CDR1 and CDR2: LGHNA and YNFKEQ.

The CDR3 here is CASSRRQGANKDYGYTF. In DNA, the CDR3 is TGCGCCAGCAGCCGCCGACAGGGGGCGAATAAGGACTATGGCTACACCTTC. This chain links TRBV4-1 with TRBJ1-2; 10 nucleotides agree with TRBD1. Germline V CDR1 and CDR2: MGHRA, YSYEKL. The CDR3 runs 17 residues. Trimming at V came to 4 bases and at J to 3 bases, leaving 11 bases not matched to a gene.